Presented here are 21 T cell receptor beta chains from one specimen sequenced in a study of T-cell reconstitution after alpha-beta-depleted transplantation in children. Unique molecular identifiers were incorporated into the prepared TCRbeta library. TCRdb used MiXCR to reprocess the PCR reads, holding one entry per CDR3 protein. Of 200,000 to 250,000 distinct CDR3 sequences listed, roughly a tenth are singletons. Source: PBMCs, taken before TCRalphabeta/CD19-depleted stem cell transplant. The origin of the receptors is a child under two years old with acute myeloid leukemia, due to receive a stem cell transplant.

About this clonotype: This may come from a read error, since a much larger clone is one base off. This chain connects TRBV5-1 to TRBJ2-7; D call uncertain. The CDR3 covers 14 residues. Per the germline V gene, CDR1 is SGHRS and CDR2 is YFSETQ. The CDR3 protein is CASSLVWGNGEQSF. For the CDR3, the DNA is TGCGCCAGCAGCTTGGTGTGGGGAAACGGCGAGCAGTCCTTC.

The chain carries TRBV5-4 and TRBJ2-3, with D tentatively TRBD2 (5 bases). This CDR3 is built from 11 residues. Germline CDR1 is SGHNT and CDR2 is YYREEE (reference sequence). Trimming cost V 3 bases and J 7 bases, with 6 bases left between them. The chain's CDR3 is CASSSGYTQYF. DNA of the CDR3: TGTGCCAGCAGCTCGGGGTATACGCAGTATTTT.

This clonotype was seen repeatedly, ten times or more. The CDR3 loop is CASSATLATDTQYF. CDR3 coding DNA: TGTGCCAGCAGCGCAACCCTAGCGACAGATACGCAGTATTTT. The rearrangement joins TRBV9 to TRBJ2-3; possibly TRBD2 for D (6 bases). V was clipped by 3 bases and J by 3 bases, with 11 bases between them. This CDR3 comprises 14 residues. Germline V lookup: CDR1 SGDLS, CDR2 YYNGEE. Based on the CDR3 plus reference TRBV9 and TRBJ2-3, the full variable domain is DSGVTQTPKHLITATGQRVTLRCSPRSGDLSVYWYQQSLDQGLQFLIQYYNGEERAKGNILERFSAQQFPDLHSELNLSSLELGDSALYFCASSATLATDTQYFGPGTRLTVL.

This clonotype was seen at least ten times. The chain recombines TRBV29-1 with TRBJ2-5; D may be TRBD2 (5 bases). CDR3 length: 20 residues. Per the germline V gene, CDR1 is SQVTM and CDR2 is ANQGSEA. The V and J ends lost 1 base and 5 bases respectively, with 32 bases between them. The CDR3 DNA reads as TGCAGCGTTGAAGCGGGTCTAGCAGACTGGGCGGCCCCGGAAGGGGAGACCCAGTACTTC. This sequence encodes CSVEAGLADWAAPEGETQYF.

As DNA, the CDR3 is TGTGCCAGCAGTCAGCTAGCGGGGGGGCTCAAGGAGCAGTTCTTC. It is translated as CASSQLAGGLKEQFF. The chain carries TRBV28 and TRBJ2-1; 12 bases are shared with TRBD2. The trim removed 5 bases at V and 10 bases at J, leaving 9 bases unmatched. The CDR3 consists of 15 residues. Germline V gene data show CDR1 as MDHEN and CDR2 as SYDVKM.

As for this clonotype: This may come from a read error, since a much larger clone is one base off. The CDR3 region has the DNA TGCAGTGCTAAAGATCTTCGGGGCTCGCTTTCACCCCTCCACTTT. This sequence encodes CSAKDLRGSLSPLHF. This sequence joins TRBV20-1 and TRBJ1-6; TRBD1 is a possible D gene (5 bases). From germline, CDR1 is DFQATT and CDR2 SNEGSKA (reference sequence). The germline V and J ends were trimmed by 4 bases and 9 bases, with 19 bases remaining between them. The CDR3 covers 15 residues.

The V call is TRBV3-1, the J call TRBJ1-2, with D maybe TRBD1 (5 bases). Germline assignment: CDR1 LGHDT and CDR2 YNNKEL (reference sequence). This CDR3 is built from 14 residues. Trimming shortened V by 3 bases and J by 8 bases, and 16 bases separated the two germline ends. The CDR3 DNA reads TGTGCCAGCAGCCACCAGGGTACGGCTGTGGGCTACACCTTC. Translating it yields CASSHQGTAVGYTF.

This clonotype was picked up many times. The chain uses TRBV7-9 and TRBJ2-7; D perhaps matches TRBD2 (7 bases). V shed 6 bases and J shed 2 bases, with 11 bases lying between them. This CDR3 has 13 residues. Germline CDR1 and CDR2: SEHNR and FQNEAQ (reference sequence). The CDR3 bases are TGTGCCAGCAGTGAGGGGGGGCCCTACGAGCAGTACTTC. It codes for CASSEGGPYEQYF. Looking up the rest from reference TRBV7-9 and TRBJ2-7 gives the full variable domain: DTGVSQNPRHKITKRGQNVTFRCDPISEHNRLYWYRQTLGQGPEFLTYFQNEAQLEKSRLLSDRFSAERPKGSFSTLEIQRTEQGDSAMYLCASSEGGPYEQYFGPGTRLTVT.

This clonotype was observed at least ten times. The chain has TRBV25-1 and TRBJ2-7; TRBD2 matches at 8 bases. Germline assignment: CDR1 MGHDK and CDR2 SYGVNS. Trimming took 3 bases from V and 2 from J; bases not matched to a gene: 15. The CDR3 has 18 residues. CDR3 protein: CASSDNGRAYANTYEQYF. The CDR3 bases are TGTGCCAGCAGTGATAACGGGAGGGCCTATGCGAACACCTACGAGCAGTACTTC.

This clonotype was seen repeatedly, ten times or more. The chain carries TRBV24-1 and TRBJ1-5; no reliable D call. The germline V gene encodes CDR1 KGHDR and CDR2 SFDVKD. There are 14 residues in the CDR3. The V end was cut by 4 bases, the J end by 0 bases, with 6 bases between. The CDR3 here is CATSDYISNQPQHF. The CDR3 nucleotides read TGTGCCACCAGTGACTACATTAGCAATCAGCCCCAGCATTTT.

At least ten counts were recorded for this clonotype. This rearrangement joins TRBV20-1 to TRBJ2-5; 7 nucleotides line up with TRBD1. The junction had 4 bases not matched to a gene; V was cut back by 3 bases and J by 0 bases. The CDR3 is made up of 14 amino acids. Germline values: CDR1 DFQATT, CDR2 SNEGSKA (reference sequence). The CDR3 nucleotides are TGCAGTGCTAGCCGGGACAGCGACCAAGAGACCCAGTACTTC. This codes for CSASRDSDQETQYF.

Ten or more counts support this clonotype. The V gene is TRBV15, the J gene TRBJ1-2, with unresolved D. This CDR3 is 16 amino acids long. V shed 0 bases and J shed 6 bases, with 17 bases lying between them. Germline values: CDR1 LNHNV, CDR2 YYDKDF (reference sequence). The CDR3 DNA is TGTGCCACCAGCAGAGATCACGGCTCTTTCGCGGATGGCTACACCTTC. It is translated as CATSRDHGSFADGYTF. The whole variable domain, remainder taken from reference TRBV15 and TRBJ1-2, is DAMVIQNPRYQVTQFGKPVTLSCSQTLNHNVMYWYQQKSSQAPKLLFHYYDKDFNNEADTPDNFQSRRPNTSFCFLDIRSPGLGDTAMYLCATSRDHGSFADGYTFGSGTRLTVV.

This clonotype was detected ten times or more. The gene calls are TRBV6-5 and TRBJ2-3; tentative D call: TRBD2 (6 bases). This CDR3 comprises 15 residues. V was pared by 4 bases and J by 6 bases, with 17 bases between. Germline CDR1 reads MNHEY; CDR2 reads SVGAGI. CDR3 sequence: CASSSPGREFDTQYF. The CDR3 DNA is TGTGCCAGCAGTTCCCCGGGTCGGGAGTTCGATACGCAGTATTTT.

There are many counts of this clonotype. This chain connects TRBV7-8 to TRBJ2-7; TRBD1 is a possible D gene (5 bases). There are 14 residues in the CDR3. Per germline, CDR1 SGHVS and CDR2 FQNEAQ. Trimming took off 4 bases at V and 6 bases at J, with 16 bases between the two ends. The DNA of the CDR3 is TGTGCCAGCAGCTCTCCGGACATCCTCCGCGAGCAGTACTTC. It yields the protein CASSSPDILREQYF.

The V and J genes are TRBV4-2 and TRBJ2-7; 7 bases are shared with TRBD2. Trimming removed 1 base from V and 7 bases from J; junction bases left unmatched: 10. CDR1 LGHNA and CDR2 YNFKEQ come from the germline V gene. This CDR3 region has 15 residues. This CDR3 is CASSQAYAGAEEQYF. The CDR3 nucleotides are TGTGCCAGCAGCCAAGCTTATGCGGGAGCTGAGGAGCAGTACTTC.

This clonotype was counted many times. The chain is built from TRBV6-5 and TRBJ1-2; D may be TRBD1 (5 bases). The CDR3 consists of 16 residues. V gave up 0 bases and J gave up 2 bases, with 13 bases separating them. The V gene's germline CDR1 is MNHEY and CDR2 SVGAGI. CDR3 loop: CASSYSRGVRNYGYTF. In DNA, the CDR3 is TGTGCCAGCAGTTACTCGCGAGGGGTTCGAAACTATGGCTACACCTTC.

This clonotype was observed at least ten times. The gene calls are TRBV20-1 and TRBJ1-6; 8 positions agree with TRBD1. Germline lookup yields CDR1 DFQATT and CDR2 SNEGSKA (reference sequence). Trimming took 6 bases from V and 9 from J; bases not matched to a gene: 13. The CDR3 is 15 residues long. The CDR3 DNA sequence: TGCAGTGCCCCACCCCCCGGCGGACAGGGTTCACCCCTCCACTTT. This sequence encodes CSAPPPGGQGSPLHF.

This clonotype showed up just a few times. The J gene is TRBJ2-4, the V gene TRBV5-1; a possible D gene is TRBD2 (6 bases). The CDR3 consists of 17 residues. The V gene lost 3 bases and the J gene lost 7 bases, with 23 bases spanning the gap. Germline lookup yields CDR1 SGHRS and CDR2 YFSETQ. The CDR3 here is CASSSARDFQGGNIQYF. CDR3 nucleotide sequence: TGCGCCAGCAGCTCCGCCCGGGACTTTCAAGGCGGGAACATTCAGTACTTC.

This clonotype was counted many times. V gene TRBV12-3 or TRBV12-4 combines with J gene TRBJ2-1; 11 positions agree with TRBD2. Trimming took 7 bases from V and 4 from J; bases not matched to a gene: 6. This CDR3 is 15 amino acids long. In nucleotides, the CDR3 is TGTGCCAGCAACCCTAGCGGGAGGCCTTACAATGAGCAGTTCTTC. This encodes CASNPSGRPYNEQFF.

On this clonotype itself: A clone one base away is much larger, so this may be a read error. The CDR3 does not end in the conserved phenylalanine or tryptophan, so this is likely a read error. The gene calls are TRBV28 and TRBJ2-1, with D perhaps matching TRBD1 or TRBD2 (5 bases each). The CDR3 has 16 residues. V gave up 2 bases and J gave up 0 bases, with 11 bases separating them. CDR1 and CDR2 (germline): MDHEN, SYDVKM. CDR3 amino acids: CASSLRGGLSYNEQFL. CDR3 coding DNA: TGTGCCAGCAGTTTAAGGGGCGGACTCTCCTACAATGAGCAGTTCTTG.

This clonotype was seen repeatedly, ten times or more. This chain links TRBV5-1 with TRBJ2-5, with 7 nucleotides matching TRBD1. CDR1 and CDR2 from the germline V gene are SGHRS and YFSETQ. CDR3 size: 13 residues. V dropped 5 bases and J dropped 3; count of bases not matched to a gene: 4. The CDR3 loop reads CASSPGTEETQYF. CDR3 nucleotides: TGCGCCAGCAGTCCCGGGACAGAAGAGACCCAGTACTTC.